This TCR beta chain is drawn from a study of T cell responses to AZD1222 COVID-19 vaccine. General study findings and limits: The donor cohort was predominantly white British with a female majority, and clonal diversity may have been underestimated.

As for this clone: The target antigen is unknown.

V was clipped by 0 bases and J by 1 base, with 8 bases between them. CDR1 is SGHAT and CDR2 is FQNNGV in the germline V gene. CDR3 length: 15 residues. The assay was immunoSEQ multiplex PCR, and TCRdb's table has in-frame clones only and misses some. The sample holds over 100,000 clones, 92% seen once. The receptor's source is an adult in good health. This chain joins TRBV11-2 and TRBJ2-3; maybe TRBD2 (5 bases). This specimen was peripheral blood, taken on day 0 of AZD1222 vaccination. CDR3 sequence reads: CASSLESRGTDTQYF. The CDR3 bases are TGTGCCAGCAGCTTAGAGTCGCGGGGCACAGATACGCAGTATTTT.